This T cell receptor beta chain is from a study of blood T cell repertoires in COVID-19. Across the whole study: Whether acute or convalescent, the COVID-19 samples came from the United States, Italy and Spain. PBMCs, B-cell-depleted T cells, or T cells provided the cDNA or gDNA that made up the material.

Patients of the Seattle cohort, enrolled during active infection, were followed longitudinally. CDR3 size: 17 residues. Trimming at V came to 1 base and at J to 6 bases, leaving 11 bases not matched to a gene. CDR1 MGHRA and CDR2 YSYEKL come from the germline V gene. The authors' processing: Estimation of nucleated cell counts relied on the amplification of reference gene primers. Some clones are missing from TCRdb's copy, which holds only in-frame ones; the method was immunoSEQ multiplex PCR. V, J and clone size are taken as reported in that table, and D and trimming were inferred from the DNA itself. The table shows 220,000 or so clones, with around 90% occurring only once.

The V gene is TRBV4-1, the J gene TRBJ2-2; 7 bases fit TRBD1. The source is a man in his fifties or sixties with COVID-19, enrolled during active disease. The material sequenced was peripheral blood. The chain's CDR3 is CASSQAKGAGSPGELFF. CDR3 bases: TGCGCCAGCAGCCAAGCTAAGGGGGCAGGGAGCCCCGGGGAGCTGTTTTTT.